The source of this T cell receptor (beta chain) is a study of shared clonotypes between healthy human individuals (dated by TCRdb to between 2020 and 2021). For the study in its entirety: The cohort comprised two women and a few men aged 18 to 49 years. For each donor, three plates each were used for CD4 naive and CD4 memory, two plates were used for CD8 naive, and one plate was used for CD8 memory. Libraries were prepared and TCR repertoires were sequenced by different laboratories using diverse techniques, in order to increase sequencing depth and limit assay-specific biases. Blood TCR repertoires of four to six healthy adults were deeply sequenced to estimate repertoire size and the extent of clonotype sharing between individuals. Leukapheresis yielded between about 0.9 and 9 billion PBMCs per donor. On the study overall, not on this receptor specifically: Clonotypes shared by all four sorted-subset donors showed higher generation probabilities than non-shared clonotypes. Sampling was restricted to blood, and TCR repertoires in tissue are likely to differ from TCR repertoires in blood. Based on pairwise subsampling, the degree of clonotype sharing among donors was expected to be affected by sequencing depth. About 5% of naive CD4, 3.5% of naive CD8, 2.3% of memory CD4, and 0.4% of memory CD8 clonotypes were shared across several donors. Larger estimated clonotype richness was generally found for naive subsets than for memory subsets. Rarefaction of sorted-subset datasets indicated incomplete sequencing despite the large sequencing depth. Because the study included a small number of donors, the genetic and exposure-history diversity represented was limited.

A remark on this clone: This clone's antigen is unknown. No clone much larger than this one lies a single base away; base qualities are absent.

TCR CDR3 regions were amplified from genomic DNA by multiplex PCR using the deep immunoSEQ assay. Genomic DNA extracted from each cell subset was distributed evenly over all wells of several immunoSEQ 96-well plates, and each plate served as one replicate. For sorted subsets, around 0.2 ug genomic DNA, equal to 30,000 to 35,000 T cell genomes, was loaded into each replicate PCR. Purified libraries were measured with a Qubit 3.0 fluorometer, size-checked on a Bioanalyzer 2100, and measured again with the KAPA Library Quantification kit. Every immunoSEQ 96-well plate was sequenced on a dedicated single-read 150-cycle Illumina NextSeq 550 flow cell. The authors processed their data as follows. Because the immunoSEQ output included only junctional sequences and no quality scores, the filtering could not be the same as the filtering used for full-length reads. Sequences were annotated with PyIR, a Python wrapper for IgBLAST v1.9, using IMGT germline references to assign V/J genes and CDR3. Reads were filtered out if the reads had weak V/J assignments (E-value above 1e-6), no CDR3, stop codons, out-of-frame junctions, or ambiguous translated residues. V3J clonotypes were defined as sequences sharing the same inferred V gene, J gene, and CDR3 amino acid sequence. Percentage overlap between repertoires was calculated by dividing the number of shared unique clonotypes by the size of the smaller repertoire. Three approaches were used to assess repertoire richness: RTK rarefaction, the Chao1 estimator, and Recon v2.1 estimates of unobserved clonotypes. Generation probabilities for all TCRbeta clonotypes obtained by the gDNA method from a handful of donors were computed using OLGA. Drawn from immuneACCESS, this table holds only the in-frame rearrangements with V and J called that TCRdb kept. Clones are partly lost; checked studies trace under half to an unresolved V gene and leave the rest unexplained. V and J calls and clone size are given by that table; D and trimming were obtained from the DNA. The table for this sample lists about 1.1 million clones; approximately 77% of them were counted only once. Roughly 0.9% of the sample belongs to the ten largest clones.

The donors were healthy, HIV-negative adults with no recently reported acute infections or vaccinations. Only Caucasian adults living in Nashville, Tennessee, USA were represented among the donors. CD4+ T cells were enriched through magnetic negative selection, after which naive cells were positively selected on CD45RA and the remaining negative fraction served as the memory subset. Blood was obtained by leukapheresis, after which PBMCs were separated by Ficoll-Histopaque density gradient centrifugation and cryopreserved in liquid nitrogen vapor phase. Analytical flow cytometry was used to check the purity and quantity of every magnetically sorted T cell population. From each sorted fraction, genomic DNA was isolated and quantified by UV absorbance on a Nanodrop 2000c. The sample was memory CD4+ T cells from PBMCs. The cell subset or site tag for this specimen amounts to: CD45RA-negative fraction. This TCR was recovered from a man aged 18 to 29 in good health. Some clones in this sample may be carry-over from other donors' samples.

The CDR3 protein sequence reads: CASSEYSGGQPQHF. The nucleotide sequence reads as follows: TGTGCCAGCAGTGAATACAGCGGCGGGCAGCCCCAGCATTTT. The chain is made from TRBV2 and TRBJ1-5, with an unclear D gene assignment. The CDR3 spans 14 residues, from the cysteine through the phenylalanine. Only CDR3 DNA is held: 42 bases, read in frame from base 1. CDR1 and CDR2, per the germline V gene, are SNHLY and FYNNEI. V loses 2 bases, J loses 7 bases, and the germline ends lie 12 bases apart.